This paragraph reports one T cell receptor (beta chain). The antigen is undetermined. The tumor tissue sample was taken at baseline before any treatment. Sequencing was performed with immunoSEQ multiplex PCR; in TCRdb, only in-frame clones are kept and a portion is missing. The sample records 5,500 to 7,500 clones, about three fifths being singletons. Trimming cost V 4 bases and J 0 bases; bases outside gene matches: 12. The CDR3 spans 20 residues. Germline V lookup: CDR1 MDHEN, CDR2 SYDVKM. The data derive from a study of circulating tumor DNA in untreated peripheral T-cell lymphoma. Study-level points and caveats: In about 80% of patients, tumor-specific clonotypes were identified.

The TCR originated in a human donor with peripheral T-cell lymphoma. Sample: tumor tissue. This chain joins TRBV28 and TRBJ2-1; 13 bases align to TRBD2. Written as DNA, the CDR3 is TGTGCCAGCAGTTCCTCGAGACTAGCGGGGGGTATGAGCTCCTACAATGAGCAGTTCTTC. Translating it yields CASSSSRLAGGMSSYNEQFF. The whole variable domain, filled in from reference TRBV28 and TRBJ2-1, reads DVKVTQSSRYLVKRTGEKVFLECVQDMDHENMFWYRQDPGLGLRLIYFSYDVKMKEKGDIPEGYSVSREKKERFSLILESASTNQTSMYLCASSSSRLAGGMSSYNEQFFGPGTRLTVL.